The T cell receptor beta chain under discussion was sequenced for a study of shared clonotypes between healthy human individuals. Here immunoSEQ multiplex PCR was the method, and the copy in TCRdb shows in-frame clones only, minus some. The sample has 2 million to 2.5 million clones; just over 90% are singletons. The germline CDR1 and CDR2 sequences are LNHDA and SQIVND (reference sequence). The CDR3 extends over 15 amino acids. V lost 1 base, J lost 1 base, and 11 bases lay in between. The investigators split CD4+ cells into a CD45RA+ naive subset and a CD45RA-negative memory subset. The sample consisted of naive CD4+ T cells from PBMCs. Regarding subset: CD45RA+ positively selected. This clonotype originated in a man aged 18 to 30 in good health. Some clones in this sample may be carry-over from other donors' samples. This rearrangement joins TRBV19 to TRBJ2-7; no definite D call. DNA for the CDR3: TGTGCCAGTAGTATAGGGGTCGGTGCTTCCTACGAGCAGTACTTC. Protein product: CASSIGVGASYEQYF.